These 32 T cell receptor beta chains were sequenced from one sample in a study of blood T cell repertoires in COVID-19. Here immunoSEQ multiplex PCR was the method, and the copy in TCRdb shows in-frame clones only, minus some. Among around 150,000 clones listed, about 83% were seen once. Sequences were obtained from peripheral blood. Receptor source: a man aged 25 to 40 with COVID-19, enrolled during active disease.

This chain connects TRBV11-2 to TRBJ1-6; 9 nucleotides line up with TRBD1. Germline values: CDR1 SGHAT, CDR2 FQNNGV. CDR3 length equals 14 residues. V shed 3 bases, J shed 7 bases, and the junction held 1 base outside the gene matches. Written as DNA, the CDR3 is TGTGCCAGCAGCTTGGGACAGGGCAATTCACCCCTCCACTTT. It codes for CASSLGQGNSPLHF.

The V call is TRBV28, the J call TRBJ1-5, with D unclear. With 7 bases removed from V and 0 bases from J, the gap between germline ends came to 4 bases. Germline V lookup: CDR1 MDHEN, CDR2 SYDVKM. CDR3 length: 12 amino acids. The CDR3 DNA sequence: TGTGCCAGCACGAGTAGCAATCAGCCCCAGCATTTT. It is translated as CASTSSNQPQHF.

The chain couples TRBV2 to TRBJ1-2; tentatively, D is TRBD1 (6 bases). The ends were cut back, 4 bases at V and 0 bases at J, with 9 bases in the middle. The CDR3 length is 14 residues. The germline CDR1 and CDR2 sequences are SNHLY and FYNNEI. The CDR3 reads CASSADRTNYGYTF. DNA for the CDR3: TGTGCCAGCAGTGCTGACAGGACTAACTATGGCTACACCTTC.

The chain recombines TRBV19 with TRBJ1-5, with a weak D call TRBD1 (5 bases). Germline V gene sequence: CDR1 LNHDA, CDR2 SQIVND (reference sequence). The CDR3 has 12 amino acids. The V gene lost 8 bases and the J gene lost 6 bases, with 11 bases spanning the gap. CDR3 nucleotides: TGTGCCAGTCGGCTGGGGGGTCAGCCCCAGCATTTT. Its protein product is CASRLGGQPQHF.

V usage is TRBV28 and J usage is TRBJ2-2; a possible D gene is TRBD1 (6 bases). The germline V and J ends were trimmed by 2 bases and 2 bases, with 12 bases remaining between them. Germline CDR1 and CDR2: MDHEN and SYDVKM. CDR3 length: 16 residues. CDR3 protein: CASSLAGTTNTGELFF. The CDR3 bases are TGTGCCAGCAGTTTAGCCGGGACAACTAACACCGGGGAGCTGTTTTTT.

In DNA, the CDR3 is TGTGCCACCAGTGGCGGGTTCGGAGGACAGTCTGGGGCCAACGTCCTGACTTTC. Protein sequence: CATSGGFGGQSGANVLTF. This chain links TRBV24-1 with TRBJ2-6; D is possibly TRBD1 (6 bases). V gave up 5 bases and J gave up 1 base, with 17 bases separating them. The CDR3 has 18 amino acids. Germline V gene sequence: CDR1 KGHDR, CDR2 SFDVKD.

This CDR3 is CASSLDDRGGIGYTF. Written as DNA, the CDR3 is TGTGCCAGCAGCTTGGACGACAGGGGAGGGATTGGCTACACCTTC. The chain is built from TRBV5-6 and TRBJ1-2, with 8 bases that match TRBD1. Trimming took 0 bases from V and 7 from J; bases not matched to a gene: 8. CDR1 is SGHDT and CDR2 is YYEEEE in the germline V gene. This CDR3 contains 15 residues.

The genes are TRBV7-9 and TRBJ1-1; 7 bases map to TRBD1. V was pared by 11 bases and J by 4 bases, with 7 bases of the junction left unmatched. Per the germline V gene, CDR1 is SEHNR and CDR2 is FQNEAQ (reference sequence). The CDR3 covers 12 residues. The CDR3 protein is CAARTGSTEAFF. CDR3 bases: TGTGCCGCGAGGACAGGCTCCACTGAAGCTTTCTTT.

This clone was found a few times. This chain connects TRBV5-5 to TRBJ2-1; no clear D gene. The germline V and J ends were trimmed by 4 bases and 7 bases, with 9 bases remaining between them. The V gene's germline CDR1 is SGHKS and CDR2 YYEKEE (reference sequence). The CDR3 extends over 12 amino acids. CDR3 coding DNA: TGTGCCAGCAGCAAATCTTCGAATGAGCAGTTCTTC. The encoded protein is CASSKSSNEQFF.

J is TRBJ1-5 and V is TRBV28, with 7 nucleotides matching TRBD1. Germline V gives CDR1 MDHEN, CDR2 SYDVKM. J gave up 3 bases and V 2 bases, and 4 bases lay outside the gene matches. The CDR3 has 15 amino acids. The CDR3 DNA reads TGTGCCAGCAGTTTAGGGGGACAGACCAATCAGCCCCAGCATTTT. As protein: CASSLGGQTNQPQHF.

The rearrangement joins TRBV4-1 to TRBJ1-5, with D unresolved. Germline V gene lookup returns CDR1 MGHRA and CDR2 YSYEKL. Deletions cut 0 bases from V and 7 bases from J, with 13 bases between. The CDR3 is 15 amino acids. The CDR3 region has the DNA TGCGCCAGCAGCCAAGATTCAGGCTACCGACAGCCCCAGCATTTT. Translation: CASSQDSGYRQPQHF.

The CDR3 nucleotides read TGTGCCAGCAGTGAATATATACGGGGGCAAGAGACCCAGTACTTC. The encoded protein is CASSEYIRGQETQYF. The rearrangement joins TRBV25-1 to TRBJ2-5; tentative D call: TRBD2 (6 bases). The CDR3 is 15 amino acids. V gave up 0 bases and J gave up 2 bases, with 10 bases separating them. Germline CDR1 reads MGHDK; CDR2 reads SYGVNS. Drawing the rest from reference TRBV25-1 and TRBJ2-5, the complete variable domain is EADIYQTPRYLVIGTGKKITLECSQTMGHDKMYWYQQDPGMELHLIHYSYGVNSTEKGDLSSESTVSRIRTEHFPLTLESARPSHTSQYLCASSEYIRGQETQYFGPGTRLLVL.

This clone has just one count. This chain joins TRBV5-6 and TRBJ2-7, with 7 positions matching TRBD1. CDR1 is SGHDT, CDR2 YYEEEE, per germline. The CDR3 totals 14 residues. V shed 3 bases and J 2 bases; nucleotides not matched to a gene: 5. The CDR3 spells CASSSSTGTYEQYF. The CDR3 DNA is TGTGCCAGCAGCTCATCGACAGGGACCTACGAGCAGTACTTC. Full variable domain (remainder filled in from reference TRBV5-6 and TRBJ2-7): DAGVTQSPTHLIKTRGQQVTLRCSPKSGHDTVSWYQQALGQGPQFIFQYYEEEERQRGNFPDRFSGHQFPNYSSELNVNALLLGDSALYLCASSSSTGTYEQYFGPGTRLTVT.

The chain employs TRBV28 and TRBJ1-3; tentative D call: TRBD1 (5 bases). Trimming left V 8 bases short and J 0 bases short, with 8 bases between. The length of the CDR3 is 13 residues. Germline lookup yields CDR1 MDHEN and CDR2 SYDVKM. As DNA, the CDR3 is TGTGCCAGCGTACAGGCCTCTGGAAACACCATATATTTT. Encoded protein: CASVQASGNTIYF.

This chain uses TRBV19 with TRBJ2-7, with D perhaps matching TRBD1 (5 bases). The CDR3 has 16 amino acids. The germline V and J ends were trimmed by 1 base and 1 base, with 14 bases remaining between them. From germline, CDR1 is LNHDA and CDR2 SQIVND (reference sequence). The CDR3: CASSIGTGWRSYEQYF. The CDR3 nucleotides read TGTGCCAGTAGTATAGGAACAGGTTGGAGATCCTACGAGCAGTACTTC.

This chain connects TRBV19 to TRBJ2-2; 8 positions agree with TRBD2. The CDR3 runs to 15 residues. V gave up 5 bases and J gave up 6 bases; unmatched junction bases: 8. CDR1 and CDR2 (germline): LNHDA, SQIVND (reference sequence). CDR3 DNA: TGTGCCAGTAGTTCGGGGGGGGCCCCTCCCGGGGAGCTGTTTTTT. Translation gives CASSSGGAPPGELFF. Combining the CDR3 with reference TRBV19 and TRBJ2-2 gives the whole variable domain DGGITQSPKYLFRKEGQNVTLSCEQNLNHDAMYWYRQDPGQGLRLIYYSQIVNDFQKGDIAEGYSVSREKKESFPLTVTSAQKNPTAFYLCASSSGGAPPGELFFGEGSRLTVL.

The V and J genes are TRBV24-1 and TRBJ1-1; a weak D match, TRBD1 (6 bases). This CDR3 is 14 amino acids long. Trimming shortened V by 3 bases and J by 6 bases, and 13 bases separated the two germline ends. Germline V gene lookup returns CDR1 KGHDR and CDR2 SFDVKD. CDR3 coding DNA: TGTGCCACCAGTGATCCTACAGGGAGCGCTGAAGCTTTCTTT. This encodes CATSDPTGSAEAFF.

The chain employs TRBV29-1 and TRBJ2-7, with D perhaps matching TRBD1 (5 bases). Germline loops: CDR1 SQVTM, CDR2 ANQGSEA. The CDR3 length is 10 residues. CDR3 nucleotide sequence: TGCAGCGTCGTCCTGGAAGGGGCCTTTGTT. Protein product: CSVVLEGAFV.

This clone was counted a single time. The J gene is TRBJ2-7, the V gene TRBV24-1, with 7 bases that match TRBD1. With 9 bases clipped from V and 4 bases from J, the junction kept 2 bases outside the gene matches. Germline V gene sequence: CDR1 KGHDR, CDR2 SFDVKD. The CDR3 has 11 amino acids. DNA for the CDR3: TGTGCCACCTCGACAGGGTACGAGCAGTACTTC. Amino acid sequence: CATSTGYEQYF.

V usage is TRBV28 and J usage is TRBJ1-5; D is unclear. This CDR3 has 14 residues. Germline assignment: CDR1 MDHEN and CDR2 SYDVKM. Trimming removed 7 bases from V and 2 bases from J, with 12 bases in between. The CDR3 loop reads CASTGRGGNQPQHF. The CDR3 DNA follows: TGTGCCAGCACAGGTCGTGGCGGCAATCAGCCCCAGCATTTT. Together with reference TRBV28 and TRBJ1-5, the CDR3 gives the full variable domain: DVKVTQSSRYLVKRTGEKVFLECVQDMDHENMFWYRQDPGLGLRLIYFSYDVKMKEKGDIPEGYSVSREKKERFSLILESASTNQTSMYLCASTGRGGNQPQHFGDGTRLSIL.

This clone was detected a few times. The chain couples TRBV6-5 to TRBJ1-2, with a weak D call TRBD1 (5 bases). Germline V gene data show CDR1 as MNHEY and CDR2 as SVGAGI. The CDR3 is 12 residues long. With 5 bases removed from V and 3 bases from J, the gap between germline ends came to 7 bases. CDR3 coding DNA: TGTGCCAGCAGTCAACAGGACTATGGCTACACCTTC. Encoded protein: CASSQQDYGYTF.

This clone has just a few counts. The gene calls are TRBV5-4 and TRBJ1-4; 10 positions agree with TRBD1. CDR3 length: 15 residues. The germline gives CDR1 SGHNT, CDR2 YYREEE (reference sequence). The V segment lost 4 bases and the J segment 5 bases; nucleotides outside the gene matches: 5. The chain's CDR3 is CASSVGQGGNEKLFF. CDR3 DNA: TGTGCCAGCAGCGTAGGACAGGGGGGAAATGAAAAACTGTTTTTT. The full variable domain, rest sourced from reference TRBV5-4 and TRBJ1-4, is ETGVTQSPTHLIKTRGQQVTLRCSSQSGHNTVSWYQQALGQGPQFIFQYYREEENGRGNFPPRFSGLQFPNYSSELNVNALELDDSALYLCASSVGQGGNEKLFFGSGTQLSVL.

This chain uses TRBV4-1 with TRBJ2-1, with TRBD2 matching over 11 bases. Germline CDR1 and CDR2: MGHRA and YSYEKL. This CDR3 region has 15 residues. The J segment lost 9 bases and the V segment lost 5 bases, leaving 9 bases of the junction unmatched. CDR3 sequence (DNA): TGCGCCAGCAGCTTACTAGCGGGAGCTTTAGGTGAGCAGTTCTTC. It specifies CASSLLAGALGEQFF.

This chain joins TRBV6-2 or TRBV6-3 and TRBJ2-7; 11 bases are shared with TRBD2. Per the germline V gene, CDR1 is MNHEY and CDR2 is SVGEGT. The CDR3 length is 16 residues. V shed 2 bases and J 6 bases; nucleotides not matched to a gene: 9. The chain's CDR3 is CASSYTSVAGGIEQYF. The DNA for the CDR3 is TGTGCCAGCAGTTACACGAGTGTAGCGGGAGGGATCGAGCAGTACTTC.

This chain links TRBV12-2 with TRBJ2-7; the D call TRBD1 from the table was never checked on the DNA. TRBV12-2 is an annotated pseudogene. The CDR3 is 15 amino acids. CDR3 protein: CASRLVGGTGVEQYF. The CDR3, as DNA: TGTGCAAGTCGCTTAGTAGGGGGGACAGGGGTCGAGCAGTACTTC.

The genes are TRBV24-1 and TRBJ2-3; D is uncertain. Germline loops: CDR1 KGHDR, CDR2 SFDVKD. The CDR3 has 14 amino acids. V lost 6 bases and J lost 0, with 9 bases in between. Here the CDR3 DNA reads TGTGCCACCAGTACTTACGGGAGCACAGATACGCAGTATTTT. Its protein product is CATSTYGSTDTQYF.

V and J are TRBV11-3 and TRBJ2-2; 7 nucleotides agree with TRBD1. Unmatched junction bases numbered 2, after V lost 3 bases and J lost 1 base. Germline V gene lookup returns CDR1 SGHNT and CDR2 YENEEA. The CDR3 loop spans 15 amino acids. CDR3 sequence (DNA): TGTGCCAGCAGCTTGGGACAGAAGAACACCGGGGAGCTGTTTTTT. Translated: CASSLGQKNTGELFF.

CDR3 sequence: CASSEGTGQAELFF. CDR3 bases: TGTGCCAGCAGCGAAGGCACCGGACAGGCGGAGCTGTTTTTT. This rearrangement joins TRBV11-2 to TRBJ2-2, with 7 nucleotides matching TRBD1. Germline V gene sequence: CDR1 SGHAT, CDR2 FQNNGV. J gave up 10 bases and V 5 bases, and 10 bases lay outside the gene matches. The CDR3 has 14 amino acids.

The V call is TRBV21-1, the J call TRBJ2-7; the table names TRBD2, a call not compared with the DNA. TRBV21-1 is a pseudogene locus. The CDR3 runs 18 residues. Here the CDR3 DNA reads TGTGCCAGCAGCAAAGCTGATAGAGGGCGGGAAAGTAACAACGAGCAGTACTTC. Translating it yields CASSKADRGRESNNEQYF.

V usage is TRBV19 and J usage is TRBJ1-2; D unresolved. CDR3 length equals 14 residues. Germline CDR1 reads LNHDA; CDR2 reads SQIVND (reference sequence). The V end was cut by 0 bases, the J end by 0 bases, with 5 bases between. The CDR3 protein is CASSIDRSNYGYTF. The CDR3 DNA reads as TGTGCCAGTAGTATAGACAGATCTAACTATGGCTACACCTTC.

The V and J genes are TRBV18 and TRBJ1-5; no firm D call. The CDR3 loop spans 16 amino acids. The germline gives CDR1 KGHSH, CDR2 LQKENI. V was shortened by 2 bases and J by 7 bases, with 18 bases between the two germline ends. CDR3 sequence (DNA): TGTGCCAGCTCACCAGGGAGCCCCCCGGAAGGGCAGCCCCAGCATTTT. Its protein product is CASSPGSPPEGQPQHF.

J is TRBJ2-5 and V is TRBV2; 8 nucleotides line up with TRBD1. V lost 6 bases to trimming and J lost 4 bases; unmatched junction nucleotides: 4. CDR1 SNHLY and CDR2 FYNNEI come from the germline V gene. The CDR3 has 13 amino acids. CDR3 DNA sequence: TGTGCCAGCAGCACAGGGGGGCGAGAGACCCAGTACTTC. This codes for CASSTGGRETQYF.